Below, 5 T cell receptor beta chains from the same sample are listed, as sequenced in a study of cytotoxic CD8 clonotypes in ibrutinib-treated CLL. TCRdb's copy holds only in-frame clones and misses some; the assay was immunoSEQ multiplex PCR. The sample lists about 130,000 clones, 80% to 90% occurring once. Source: PBMCs, taken after 24 months of ibrutinib treatment. These receptors were obtained from a human donor with chronic lymphocytic leukemia.

This sequence joins TRBV7-3 and TRBJ2-3, with 10 bases lining up with TRBD2. The junction had 10 bases not matched to a gene; V was cut back by 5 bases and J by 2 bases. CDR1 and CDR2 from the germline V gene are SGHTA and FQGTGA. The CDR3 runs to 17 residues. This CDR3 is CASSRRGSGRNTDTQYF. The CDR3 DNA follows: TGTGCCAGCAGCCGACGCGGTAGCGGGAGGAACACAGATACGCAGTATTTT.

V is TRBV30 and J is TRBJ1-4; 8 bases are shared with TRBD1. Germline values: CDR1 GTSNPN, CDR2 SVGIG (reference sequence). CDR3 length equals 17 residues. With 7 bases clipped from V and 2 bases from J, the junction kept 15 bases outside the gene matches. CDR3 nucleotide sequence: TGTGCCTATACGGACAGGGTGGAGGTGATGACTAATGAAAAACTGTTTTTT. As protein: CAYTDRVEVMTNEKLFF.

This chain uses TRBV19 with TRBJ2-6, with 12 bases fitting TRBD1. The length of the CDR3 is 21 residues. J gave up 4 bases and V 6 bases, and 19 bases lay outside the gene matches. Germline CDR1 reads LNHDA; CDR2 reads SQIVND (reference sequence). Here the CDR3 reads CASRRGQGAASDSTGANVLTF. The CDR3, as DNA: TGTGCCAGTAGGAGGGGACAGGGGGCGGCTTCAGACTCTACCGGGGCCAACGTCCTGACTTTC.

This chain links TRBV20-1 with TRBJ2-7; D is possibly TRBD1 (6 bases). Germline CDR1 reads DFQATT; CDR2 reads SNEGSKA (reference sequence). The CDR3 loop spans 11 amino acids. The V end lost 6 bases, the J end lost 4 bases, and 10 bases lay between the germline ends. The CDR3 region has the DNA TGCAGTGCGAACAGGGTTTACGAGCAGTACTTC. Translation gives CSANRVYEQYF.

The gene calls are TRBV10-3 and TRBJ1-2, with a possible D match to TRBD1 (5 bases). Germline lookup yields CDR1 ENHRY and CDR2 SYGVKD. The CDR3 extends over 13 amino acids. V was clipped by 0 bases and J by 4 bases, with 6 bases between them. The CDR3 nucleotides are TGTGCCATCAGTGAGTCTCAGGGCTATGGCTACACCTTC. It specifies CAISESQGYGYTF.